The 4 T cell receptor beta chains given below trace back to one sample, sequenced in a study of identical twins. A single record per CDR3 protein comes from TCRdb applying MiXCR to the 5' RACE reads. The table lists 1.5 million to 2 million distinct CDR3 sequences, around a third of them singletons. The sequencing input was cord blood. The source of these receptors is a newborn girl in good health.

This chain joins TRBV28 and TRBJ2-2; D remains ambiguous. Germline CDR1 MDHEN, CDR2 SYDVKM. The CDR3 has 16 residues. Between the trimmed V and J ends, which lost 4 bases and 2 bases, there was a span of 14 bases. This chain's CDR3 is CASSSRSLRNTGELFF. The DNA of the CDR3 is TGTGCCAGCAGTTCCCGATCACTAAGAAACACCGGGGAGCTGTTTTTT.

The rearrangement links TRBV20-1 to TRBJ1-2; TRBD1 aligns across 8 bases. The germline gives CDR1 DFQATT, CDR2 SNEGSKA (reference sequence). V gave up 2 bases and J gave up 3 bases; unmatched junction bases: 5. CDR3 length: 14 residues. The CDR3 region has the DNA TGCAGTGCTAGAATTGGACAGGGCCACTATGGCTACACCTTC. Translating it yields CSARIGQGHYGYTF.

This clonotype turned up a few times. The rearrangement links TRBV12-3 or TRBV12-4 to TRBJ1-2; D ambiguous. V dropped 1 base and J dropped 7 bases, with 10 bases sitting between them. The CDR3 consists of 13 residues. The CDR3 DNA sequence: TGTGCCAGCAGTTTAGACGAGATGGGTGGCTACACCTTC. Its protein is CASSLDEMGGYTF.

The chain recombines TRBV10-3 with TRBJ2-1; 7 nucleotides agree with TRBD1. The length of the CDR3 is 14 residues. Germline V gene lookup returns CDR1 ENHRY and CDR2 SYGVKD. V was clipped by 10 bases and J by 6 bases; unmatched bases: 12. DNA for the CDR3: TGTGCCACCATGCCAGGACAGGCTTCCAATGAGCAGTTCTTC. Translation gives CATMPGQASNEQFF.